One T cell receptor (beta chain) is described in this entry. This may be a read error: a much more frequent sequence differs by one nucleotide. These data come from a study of metastatic and nonmetastatic thyroid tumors. In the study overall: Peripheral blood and tumor or nodule samples from malignant and benign thyroid patients were compared.

Among the patients, none had received any treatment before thyroid surgery. Germline CDR1 and CDR2: SNHLY and FYNNEI. The CDR3 runs to 15 residues. Via MiXCR, TCRdb re-called the PCR reads. The sample has over 20,000 clones, roughly 12% seen once. Source material: blood. The sequence derives from a female donor with papillary thyroid cancer or a benign thyroid nodule (not recorded which). Some clones in this sample may be carry-over from other donors' samples. V usage is TRBV2 and J usage is TRBJ1-4; D is undetermined. The CDR3 is CARSGLPATNEKLFF. In DNA form, the CDR3 reads TGTGCCAGAAGTGGCCTACCCGCAACTAATGAAAAACTGTTTTTT.